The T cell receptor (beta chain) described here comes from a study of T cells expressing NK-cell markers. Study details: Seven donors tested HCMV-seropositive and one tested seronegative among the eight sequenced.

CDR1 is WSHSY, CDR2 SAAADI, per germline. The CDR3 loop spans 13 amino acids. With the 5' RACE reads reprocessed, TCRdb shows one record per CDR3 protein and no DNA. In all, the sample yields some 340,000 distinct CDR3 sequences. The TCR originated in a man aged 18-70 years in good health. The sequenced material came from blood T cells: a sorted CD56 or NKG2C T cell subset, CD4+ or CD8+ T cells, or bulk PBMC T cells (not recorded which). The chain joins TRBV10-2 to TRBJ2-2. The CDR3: CASTIRDSGELFF.